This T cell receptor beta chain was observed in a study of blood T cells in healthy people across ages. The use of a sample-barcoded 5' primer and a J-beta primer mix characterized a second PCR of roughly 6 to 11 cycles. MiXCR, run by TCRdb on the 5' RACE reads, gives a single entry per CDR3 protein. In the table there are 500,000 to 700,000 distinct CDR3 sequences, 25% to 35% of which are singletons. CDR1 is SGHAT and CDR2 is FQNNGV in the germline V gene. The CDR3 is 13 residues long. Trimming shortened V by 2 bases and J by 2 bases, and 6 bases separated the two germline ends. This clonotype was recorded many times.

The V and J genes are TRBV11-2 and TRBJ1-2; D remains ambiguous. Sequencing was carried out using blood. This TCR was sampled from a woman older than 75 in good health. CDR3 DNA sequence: TGTGCCAGCAGCTTAAGTTTAAACTATGGCTACACCTTC. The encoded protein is CASSLSLNYGYTF.